The 21 T cell receptor beta chains reported below all come from one sample, sequenced in a study of blood T cell repertoires in COVID-19. TCRdb keeps only in-frame clones here, not all; method: immunoSEQ multiplex PCR. There are roughly 120,000 clones in the sample; about three quarters occur only once, and roughly 5.6% lies in the top ten. What was sequenced was peripheral blood. Source of these receptors: a man in his 70s with acute or convalescent COVID-19.

With respect to this clone: Compared with germline, one end of the junction differs, possibly owing to a read error. The chain has TRBV5-4 and TRBJ2-5; 9 bases fit TRBD2. The CDR3 consists of 15 residues. CDR1 SGHNT and CDR2 YYREEE come from the germline V gene (reference sequence). CDR3 coding DNA: TGTGCCAGCACCTTGAGGCGGGGGGGCGATGAGACCCAGTACTTC. Its protein is CASTLRRGGDETQYF.

The rearrangement uses TRBV9 and TRBJ2-1, with 7 positions matching TRBD2. Per the germline V gene, CDR1 is SGDLS and CDR2 is YYNGEE. CDR3 length: 17 amino acids. V trimming: 0 bases; J trimming: 0 bases; junction bases outside the gene matches: 6. CDR3 bases: TGTGCCAGCAGCGTAGGTGGCGGGGGTAACTCCTACAATGAGCAGTTCTTC. Its translation: CASSVGGGGNSYNEQFF. The variable domain in full, with the rest retrieved from reference TRBV9 and TRBJ2-1, is DSGVTQTPKHLITATGQRVTLRCSPRSGDLSVYWYQQSLDQGLQFLIQYYNGEERAKGNILERFSAQQFPDLHSELNLSSLELGDSALYFCASSVGGGGNSYNEQFFGPGTRLTVL.

This chain joins TRBV5-5 and TRBJ2-4; D is perhaps TRBD1 (7 bases). The CDR3 is 18 amino acids. V gave up 1 base and J gave up 0 bases, with 17 bases separating them. Germline V lookup: CDR1 SGHKS, CDR2 YYEKEE (reference sequence). The CDR3 sequence: CASSLFGQEGGAKNIQYF. The CDR3 coding sequence is TGTGCCAGCAGCTTGTTCGGACAGGAGGGTGGAGCCAAAAACATTCAGTACTTC.

The chain joins TRBV15 to TRBJ2-7; D is possibly TRBD2 (6 bases). The CDR3 extends over 15 amino acids. V was trimmed by 9 bases and J by 0 bases, leaving 18 bases between them. Germline loops: CDR1 LNHNV, CDR2 YYDKDF (reference sequence). The CDR3 loop reads CATSLGRESSYEQYF. The CDR3 nucleotides read TGTGCCACTAGTTTGGGTCGGGAGAGCTCCTACGAGCAGTACTTC.

The chain couples TRBV7-9 to TRBJ2-1; tentatively, D is TRBD1 (6 bases). The V and J ends lost 3 bases and 12 bases respectively, with 18 bases between them. CDR3 length equals 14 residues. CDR1 and CDR2 from the germline V gene are SEHNR and FQNEAQ (reference sequence). The CDR3 DNA sequence: TGTGCCAGCAGCTTCGTACCGATCCGGGACACGCAGTTCTTC. Its translation: CASSFVPIRDTQFF. The variable domain in full, with the rest retrieved from reference TRBV7-9 and TRBJ2-1, is DTGVSQNPRHKITKRGQNVTFRCDPISEHNRLYWYRQTLGQGPEFLTYFQNEAQLEKSRLLSDRFSAERPKGSFSTLEIQRTEQGDSAMYLCASSFVPIRDTQFFGPGTRLTVL.

This chain connects TRBV18 to TRBJ1-2; D is possibly TRBD1 (6 bases). The CDR3 covers 14 residues. Germline V gene data show CDR1 as KGHSH and CDR2 as LQKENI. V was clipped by 0 bases and J by 6 bases, with 11 bases between them. The CDR3 DNA reads TGTGCCAGCTCACCACCGGCGAACAGGGATGGCTACACCTTC. It translates to CASSPPANRDGYTF.

The V call is TRBV11-2, the J call TRBJ1-1; 8 nucleotides line up with TRBD1. The CDR3 extends over 15 amino acids. The V gene end was trimmed by 4 bases and the J gene end by 5 bases; junction bases not matched to a gene: 9. Germline CDR1 reads SGHAT; CDR2 reads FQNNGV. CDR3 sequence: CASSSPRTGSTEAFF. CDR3 nucleotides: TGTGCCAGCAGCTCTCCCCGGACAGGGTCTACTGAAGCTTTCTTT. The whole variable domain, filled in from reference TRBV11-2 and TRBJ1-1, reads EAGVAQSPRYKIIEKRQSVAFWCNPISGHATLYWYQQILGQGPKLLIQFQNNGVVDDSQLPKDRFSAERLKGVDSTLKIQPAKLEDSAVYLCASSSPRTGSTEAFFGQGTRLTVV.

In DNA, the CDR3 is TGTGCCAGTAATCAGGGGATCTCCTACAATGAGCAGTTCTTC. Its translation: CASNQGISYNEQFF. The chain recombines TRBV19 with TRBJ2-1; the D gene is possibly TRBD1 (6 bases). The CDR3 has 14 residues. Germline V gene sequence: CDR1 LNHDA, CDR2 SQIVND (reference sequence). Trimming pared 7 bases from V and 0 bases from J, leaving 10 bases between.

This chain's CDR3 is CASSPGSYIETQYF. DNA for the CDR3: TGTGCCAGCAGCCCCGGGAGTTACATAGAGACCCAGTACTTC. The V and J genes are TRBV7-2 and TRBJ2-5; D is perhaps TRBD2 (6 bases). The CDR3 sequence is 14 residues long. V gave up 5 bases and J gave up 4 bases, with 14 bases separating them. Germline V gene lookup returns CDR1 SGHTA and CDR2 FQGNSA.

CDR3 loop: CASSLAQGNTEAFF. The CDR3 DNA sequence: TGTGCCAGCAGCTTAGCTCAGGGAAACACTGAAGCTTTCTTT. This chain uses TRBV7-8 with TRBJ1-1, with D possibly being TRBD1 (5 bases). Trimming removed 0 bases from V and 2 bases from J, with 7 bases in between. This CDR3 spans 14 amino acids. Per the germline V gene, CDR1 is SGHVS and CDR2 is FQNEAQ.

V is TRBV18 and J is TRBJ2-5; TRBD1 matches 8 bases. This CDR3 is built from 14 residues. Germline CDR1 is KGHSH and CDR2 is LQKENI. With 3 bases clipped from V and 1 base from J, the junction kept 1 base outside the gene matches. CDR3 in amino acids: CASSPGQVQETQYF. CDR3 DNA: TGTGCCAGCTCACCGGGACAGGTCCAAGAGACCCAGTACTTC.

This chain links TRBV5-1 with TRBJ1-3; 10 positions match TRBD1. The junction had 3 bases not matched to a gene; V was cut back by 4 bases and J by 8 bases. CDR3 length: 13 amino acids. Germline-derived CDR1 and CDR2 are SGHRS and YFSETQ. In DNA form, the CDR3 reads TGCGCCAGCAGCACTGGACAGGGGGACACCATATATTTT. This translates into CASSTGQGDTIYF.

For the CDR3, the DNA is TGTGCCAGAAGCTGGACAGTCTCGGACGAGCAGTACTTC. It specifies CARSWTVSDEQYF. The V and J genes are TRBV5-3 and TRBJ2-7; tentative D call: TRBD1 (6 bases). TRBV5-3 is given ORF status, its function remaining uncertain. The germline V and J ends were trimmed by 3 bases and 5 bases, with 12 bases remaining between them. The CDR3 runs to 13 residues.

With respect to this clone: Other DNA sequences from this sample encode an identical CDR3 as well. The chain combines TRBV30 with TRBJ2-7; perhaps TRBD1 as D (5 bases). In germline, CDR1 is GTSNPN, CDR2 SVGIG (reference sequence). V was cut by 1 base and J by 3 bases, with 7 bases left in between. The CDR3 totals 12 residues. The CDR3 loop reads CAWSGQGYEQYF. CDR3 coding DNA: TGTGCCTGGAGTGGTCAGGGCTACGAGCAGTACTTC.

CDR3 DNA sequence: TGTGCCCTTTCTCTAGCTTCCCACGAGCAGTACTTC. This gives the protein CALSLASHEQYF. V gene TRBV24-1 combines with J gene TRBJ2-7; the D gene is possibly TRBD2 (5 bases). The germline gives CDR1 KGHDR, CDR2 SFDVKD. The V end lost 12 bases, the J end lost 5 bases, and 16 bases lay between the germline ends. This CDR3 has 12 amino acids.

The V gene is TRBV19, the J gene TRBJ1-5; D is unclear. The germline V and J ends were trimmed by 3 bases and 7 bases, with 13 bases remaining between them. Germline V gene lookup returns CDR1 LNHDA and CDR2 SQIVND (reference sequence). CDR3 length: 14 amino acids. The CDR3 sequence is CASSIVRVRQPQHF. The CDR3 nucleotides read TGTGCCAGTAGTATTGTTCGGGTGAGGCAGCCCCAGCATTTT.

This clone was detected only a few times. The chain carries TRBV5-4 and TRBJ2-3; a weak D match, TRBD1 (7 bases). Germline V gene sequence: CDR1 SGHNT, CDR2 YYREEE (reference sequence). This CDR3 is built from 17 residues. Trimming took off 4 bases at V and 4 bases at J, with 22 bases between the two ends. CDR3 sequence reads: CASSPRATGRKADTQYF. In nucleotides, the CDR3 is TGTGCCAGCAGCCCCCGAGCGACAGGGAGGAAGGCAGATACGCAGTATTTT.

This chain connects TRBV29-1 to TRBJ1-4; D gene ambiguous. The CDR3 is 11 residues long. The germline V gene encodes CDR1 SQVTM and CDR2 ANQGSEA. V lost 6 bases to trimming and J lost 8 bases, with 10 bases between them. CDR3 protein: CSVGKGEKLFF. CDR3 DNA: TGCAGCGTCGGGAAAGGGGAAAAACTGTTTTTT.

CDR3 in amino acids: CASLAGGSYNEQFF. The CDR3 bases are TGCGCCAGCTTAGCGGGAGGATCCTACAATGAGCAGTTCTTC. The chain recombines TRBV5-1 with TRBJ2-1, with 10 bases identical to TRBD2. The CDR3 has 14 residues. V shed 7 bases and J 1 base; nucleotides not matched to a gene: 2. Germline CDR1 SGHRS, CDR2 YFSETQ.

This clone was observed a single time. The chain has TRBV6-2 or TRBV6-3 and TRBJ2-5; TRBD2 aligns across 11 bases. The junction had 6 bases not matched to a gene; V was cut back by 4 bases and J by 2 bases. There are 16 residues in the CDR3. Per the germline V gene, CDR1 is MNHEY and CDR2 is SVGEGT. CDR3 DNA sequence: TGTGCCAGCAGTTCGCCTAGCGGGGGGAGACAAGAGACCCAGTACTTC. Its translation is CASSSPSGGRQETQYF.

The V gene is TRBV11-3, the J gene TRBJ2-2, with 7 bases lining up with TRBD2. Germline V lookup: CDR1 SGHNT, CDR2 YENEEA. The ends lost 5 bases at V and 11 bases at J; junction bases unmatched: 8. The CDR3 covers 13 residues. In DNA form, the CDR3 reads TGTGCCAGCAGCACAGGACTAGTAGGCGAGCTGTTTTTT. Its protein product is CASSTGLVGELFF.